Listed here are 20 T cell receptor beta chains from one sample, sequenced in a study of blood T cell repertoires in COVID-19 (TCRdb year 2020). Libraries were constructed by the immunoSEQ multiplex PCR assay. The table was pulled from immuneACCESS by TCRdb, which kept in-frame rearrangements only. Such tables lose some clones; where checked, under half of the loss comes from unresolved V genes, and the rest has no known cause. A total of 200,000 to 250,000 clones appear in this sample, around 86% of them only once. The ten largest clones take up less than 9.5% of the sample. The sequencing sample was made of peripheral blood. The receptors come from a woman of 80 years or more with COVID-19, enrolled during active disease.

The rearrangement joins TRBV19 to TRBJ2-1; 9 positions match TRBD1. CDR1 LNHDA and CDR2 SQIVND come from the germline V gene (reference sequence). CDR3 length equals 15 residues. Losses at the gene ends were 6 bases for V and 4 bases for J; bases not matched to a gene: 7. This CDR3 is CASRERTGEYNEQFF. The CDR3 DNA sequence: TGTGCCAGTAGAGAAAGGACAGGGGAGTACAATGAGCAGTTCTTC. Using reference TRBV19 and TRBJ2-1 for the parts outside the CDR3, the full variable domain is DGGITQSPKYLFRKEGQNVTLSCEQNLNHDAMYWYRQDPGQGLRLIYYSQIVNDFQKGDIAEGYSVSREKKESFPLTVTSAQKNPTAFYLCASRERTGEYNEQFFGPGTRLTVL.

With regard to this clone: This sample also contains other DNA sequences that code for the same CDR3. The chain has TRBV6-5 and TRBJ2-5; weak D call: TRBD1 (6 bases). Per the germline V gene, CDR1 is MNHEY and CDR2 is SVGAGI. V was clipped by 2 bases and J by 4 bases, with 8 bases between them. The CDR3 runs to 13 residues. The CDR3 DNA sequence: TGTGCCAGCAGTTACAGGGGGACAGAGACCCAGTACTTC. It yields the protein CASSYRGTETQYF.

In this sample, this clone turned up once. This chain links TRBV19 with TRBJ2-7; perhaps TRBD1 as D (6 bases). Germline CDR1 is LNHDA and CDR2 is SQIVND (reference sequence). The ends were cut back, 5 bases at V and 8 bases at J, with 22 bases in the middle. CDR3 length equals 15 residues. CDR3 residues: CASSPRETGPFKQYF. Written as DNA, the CDR3 is TGTGCCAGTAGTCCCAGGGAGACAGGTCCCTTCAAGCAGTACTTC.

This clone has only one observation. The chain links TRBV27 to TRBJ2-3; 9 bases are shared with TRBD2. V lost 4 bases, J lost 1 base, and 6 bases stayed unmatched. Germline V gives CDR1 MNHEY, CDR2 SMNVEV (reference sequence). The CDR3 runs to 16 residues. The CDR3 here is CASSSPQREGTDTQYF. CDR3 bases: TGTGCCAGCAGTTCCCCTCAGCGGGAGGGCACAGATACGCAGTATTTT.

The CDR3 loop is CASGRDSNSPLHF. CDR3 bases: TGCGCCAGCGGTCGGGACAGTAATTCACCCCTCCACTTT. V gene TRBV5-1 combines with J gene TRBJ1-6, with 7 bases lining up with TRBD1. Germline-derived CDR1 and CDR2 are SGHRS and YFSETQ. J lost 6 bases, V lost 7 bases, and 4 bases had no gene match. The CDR3 has 13 residues.

This chain joins TRBV7-9 and TRBJ1-1; no clear D gene. The V and J ends lost 1 base and 6 bases respectively, with 12 bases between them. Germline CDR1 is SEHNR and CDR2 is FQNEAQ (reference sequence). The CDR3 extends over 14 amino acids. The CDR3 protein is CASSLVGEASEAFF. DNA of the CDR3: TGTGCCAGCAGCTTAGTTGGTGAAGCTTCTGAAGCTTTCTTT. Based on the CDR3 plus reference TRBV7-9 and TRBJ1-1, the full variable domain is DTGVSQNPRHKITKRGQNVTFRCDPISEHNRLYWYRQTLGQGPEFLTYFQNEAQLEKSRLLSDRFSAERPKGSFSTLEIQRTEQGDSAMYLCASSLVGEASEAFFGQGTRLTVV.

V usage is TRBV6-5 and J usage is TRBJ1-5; TRBD1 is a possible D gene (6 bases). V was shortened by 6 bases and J by 0 bases, with 12 bases between the two germline ends. The CDR3 totals 15 residues. Germline V gene sequence: CDR1 MNHEY, CDR2 SVGAGI. The CDR3 DNA follows: TGTGCCAGCAGAAGACAGGCTTATAGCAATCAGCCCCAGCATTTT. Amino acids: CASRRQAYSNQPQHF.

The chain links TRBV19 to TRBJ1-4; tentative D call: TRBD1 (6 bases). Germline values: CDR1 LNHDA, CDR2 SQIVND (reference sequence). The CDR3 sequence is 15 residues long. The V end was cut by 5 bases, the J end by 0 bases, with 10 bases between. The CDR3 is CASSASGATNEKLFF. DNA of the CDR3: TGTGCCAGTAGTGCTTCAGGGGCAACTAATGAAAAACTGTTTTTT.

This chain connects TRBV5-1 to TRBJ1-4; D not certain. Trimming removed 3 bases at V and 8 bases at J, with 11 bases between. Germline assignment: CDR1 SGHRS and CDR2 YFSETQ. This CDR3 is 13 amino acids long. The CDR3 loop is CASSSGPVEKLFF. The CDR3 region has the DNA TGCGCCAGCAGCTCGGGTCCTGTAGAAAAACTGTTTTTT.

The gene calls are TRBV28 and TRBJ2-3; TRBD1 might be the D (5 bases). CDR3 length: 16 residues. In germline, CDR1 is MDHEN, CDR2 SYDVKM. Trimming cost V 6 bases and J 5 bases, with 21 bases left between them. The CDR3 reads CASRTSSLGVGDTQYF. The CDR3 region has the DNA TGTGCCAGCAGGACGAGCTCCCTAGGGGTTGGAGATACGCAGTATTTT.

V gene TRBV5-6 combines with J gene TRBJ1-1, with D unresolved. There are 13 residues in the CDR3. From germline, CDR1 is SGHDT and CDR2 YYEEEE. The V end was cut by 3 bases, the J end by 0 bases, with 6 bases between. CDR3 residues: CASSWTVNTEAFF. Written as DNA, the CDR3 is TGTGCCAGCAGCTGGACTGTGAACACTGAAGCTTTCTTT.

The rearrangement uses TRBV12-5 and TRBJ2-5, with D maybe TRBD2 (5 bases). The V end was cut by 6 bases, the J end by 2 bases, with 13 bases between. Germline CDR1 is LGHNT and CDR2 is FRNRAP. CDR3 length: 14 amino acids. The CDR3 protein is CASGRSGKQETQYF. CDR3 DNA sequence: TGTGCTAGTGGCCGCTCGGGGAAACAAGAGACCCAGTACTTC.

The chain employs TRBV2 and TRBJ1-3, with D tentatively TRBD1 (6 bases). The germline V and J ends were trimmed by 6 bases and 6 bases, with 15 bases remaining between them. The length of the CDR3 is 14 residues. The V gene's germline CDR1 is SNHLY and CDR2 FYNNEI. Written as DNA, the CDR3 is TGTGCCAGCAGACGTGCAGGGGCAACAAACACCATATATTTT. It encodes CASRRAGATNTIYF.

The chain has TRBV6-1 and TRBJ2-6, with D maybe TRBD1 (5 bases). Germline loops: CDR1 MNHNS, CDR2 SASEGT. V dropped 3 bases and J dropped 2 bases, with 14 bases sitting between them. The CDR3 has 17 amino acids. Written as DNA, the CDR3 is TGTGCCAGCAGTGAGTCTGGCAGGGTGGCTGGGGCCAACGTCCTGACTTTC. Translated, it gives CASSESGRVAGANVLTF.

CDR3 bases: TGTGCCTGGAGTGCCTCCGGGACAGGGAATTCACCCCTCCACTTT. Translating gives CAWSASGTGNSPLHF. V usage is TRBV30 and J usage is TRBJ1-6; 9 bases are shared with TRBD1. The V and J ends lost 1 base and 7 bases, in that order; junction bases with no gene match: 5. CDR3 length: 15 amino acids. Germline values: CDR1 GTSNPN, CDR2 SVGIG (reference sequence).

The gene calls are TRBV4-1 and TRBJ2-1, with TRBD2 as a possible D gene (6 bases). Trimming removed 5 bases from V and 9 bases from J, with 17 bases in between. The CDR3 runs 14 residues. Germline CDR1 is MGHRA and CDR2 is YSYEKL. CDR3 in amino acids: CASSASSGVGEQFF. In nucleotides, the CDR3 is TGCGCCAGCAGCGCCTCGTCGGGGGTGGGTGAGCAGTTCTTC.

This clone was counted a few times. The chain employs TRBV11-2 and TRBJ1-1, with 7 bases that match TRBD1. V shed 3 bases and J 0 bases; nucleotides not matched to a gene: 4. Germline CDR1 reads SGHAT; CDR2 reads FQNNGV. The CDR3 contains 15 residues. The CDR3 DNA reads as TGTGCCAGCAGCTTTTCCGGGACAGTGAACACTGAAGCTTTCTTT. Encoded protein: CASSFSGTVNTEAFF.

This chain connects TRBV6-5 to TRBJ2-1; TRBD2 matches 9 bases. In germline, CDR1 is MNHEY, CDR2 SVGAGI. There are 16 residues in the CDR3. With V trimmed by 1 base and J by 5 bases, 6 bases remained unmatched. The chain's CDR3 is CASSYFASGINNEQFF. The CDR3 coding sequence is TGTGCCAGCAGTTACTTCGCTAGCGGGATAAACAATGAGCAGTTCTTC.

This clone was seen a handful of times. The chain carries TRBV12-3 or TRBV12-4 and TRBJ2-7; D remains unclear. The CDR3 extends over 12 amino acids. Deletions cut 6 bases from V and 8 bases from J, with 14 bases between. DNA of the CDR3: TGTGCCAGCAGCCTAGGAGAATACAAGCAGTACTTC. Protein product: CASSLGEYKQYF.

The rearrangement uses TRBV11-2 and TRBJ2-5; D gene unclear. V gave up 1 base and J gave up 4 bases, with 10 bases separating them. The CDR3 has 14 residues. Germline CDR1 SGHAT, CDR2 FQNNGV. The CDR3 bases are TGTGCCAGCAGCTTAGTAACTCCCCGAGAGACCCAGTACTTC. This codes for CASSLVTPRETQYF.